One and the same sample provided the 8 T cell receptor beta chains below, sequenced in a study of CD8+CD57+ T cells in acquired aplastic anemia. Using genomic DNA as the template, TCR beta VDJ and CDR3 profiling was carried out. MiXCR, applied by TCRdb to the reads, yields one record per CDR3 protein. This sample has about 160,000 distinct CDR3 sequences, with around 45% found just once. The specimen sequenced was sorted CD4+, CD8+, or CD8+CD57+ T cells (not recorded which) from PBMCs. All receptors come from a human donor in good health.

As to this clonotype: Since a much larger clone is just one base distant, this may be a read error. The gene calls are TRBV12-3 or TRBV12-4 and TRBJ2-5; TRBD1 or TRBD2 may be the D gene (5 bases each). The CDR3 is made up of 14 amino acids. The CDR3 DNA sequence: TGTGCCAGCAGACGGGGACGGACCCAAGAGACCCAGTGCTTC. It encodes CASRRGRTQETQCF.

At least ten counts were recorded for this clonotype. The CDR3 bases are TGTGCCAGCAGCTTGTTAGTGGGGACCGATGAGCAGTTCTTC. Residues: CASSLLVGTDEQFF. This chain connects TRBV5-5 to TRBJ2-1; either TRBD1 or TRBD2 may fit D (5 bases each). Germline CDR1 and CDR2: SGHKS and YYEKEE (reference sequence). This CDR3 region has 14 residues. Between the trimmed V and J ends, which lost 1 base and 8 bases, there was a span of 13 bases. Full variable domain (rest looked up from reference TRBV5-5 and TRBJ2-1): DAGVTQSPTHLIKTRGQQVTLRCSPISGHKSVSWYQQVLGQGPQFIFQYYEKEERGRGNFPDRFSARQFPNYSSELNVNALLLGDSALYLCASSLLVGTDEQFFGPGTRLTVL.

This chain joins TRBV29-1 and TRBJ1-1, with D unresolved. Germline V CDR1 and CDR2: SQVTM, ANQGSEA. The CDR3 is made up of 13 amino acids. V lost 3 bases and J 1 base, leaving 9 bases between the germline ends. The CDR3 loop is CSVDPTANTEAFF. CDR3 DNA sequence: TGCAGCGTTGACCCGACGGCGAACACTGAAGCTTTCTTT.

This chain connects TRBV6-4 to TRBJ2-3; D unclear. V was cut by 6 bases and J by 6 bases, with 7 bases left in between. Germline V lookup: CDR1 MRHNA, CDR2 SNTAGT. The CDR3 has 11 amino acids. CDR3 residues: CASSHEDTQYF. The CDR3 coding sequence is TGTGCCAGCAGCCATGAGGATACGCAGTATTTT.

In the case of this clonotype: This may come from a read error, since a much larger clone is one base off. The chain employs TRBV7-9 and TRBJ1-3; no clear D. Germline V gene sequence: CDR1 SEHNR, CDR2 FQNEAQ (reference sequence). The CDR3 length is 15 residues. The CDR3 DNA reads as TGTGCCAGCAGCCCCGACGGGTTCTCTGGAAACACCATGTATTTT. As protein: CASSPDGFSGNTMYF.

This clonotype is termed medium-sized (0.01 to 0.1%). DNA for the CDR3: TGTGCCATCAGCCCAGGGAGGTTGACCGGGGAGCTGTTTTTT. As protein: CAISPGRLTGELFF. The genes are TRBV10-3 and TRBJ2-2; D perhaps matches TRBD2 (6 bases). The CDR3 is made up of 14 amino acids. Germline V gene lookup returns CDR1 ENHRY and CDR2 SYGVKD. Trimming removed 6 bases at V and 5 bases at J, with 13 bases between.

This clonotype was observed at least ten times. This rearrangement joins TRBV12-3 or TRBV12-4 to TRBJ1-2; 8 nucleotides agree with TRBD1. J was trimmed by 8 bases and V by 1 base; bases with no gene match: 9. This CDR3 contains 15 residues. As DNA, the CDR3 is TGTGCCAGCAGTTTAGTAGCGGGCAGGGGGCAGGGCTACACCTTC. The encoded protein is CASSLVAGRGQGYTF.

In this sample, this clonotype turned up many times. V is TRBV20-1 and J is TRBJ2-3, with D possibly matching TRBD2 (6 bases). Germline loops: CDR1 DFQATT, CDR2 SNEGSKA (reference sequence). This CDR3 is built from 14 residues. Deletions cut 4 bases from V and 4 bases from J, with 15 bases between. The CDR3 loop is CSATSVGVADTQYF. CDR3 coding DNA: TGCAGTGCTACTAGCGTGGGGGTGGCAGATACGCAGTATTTT.